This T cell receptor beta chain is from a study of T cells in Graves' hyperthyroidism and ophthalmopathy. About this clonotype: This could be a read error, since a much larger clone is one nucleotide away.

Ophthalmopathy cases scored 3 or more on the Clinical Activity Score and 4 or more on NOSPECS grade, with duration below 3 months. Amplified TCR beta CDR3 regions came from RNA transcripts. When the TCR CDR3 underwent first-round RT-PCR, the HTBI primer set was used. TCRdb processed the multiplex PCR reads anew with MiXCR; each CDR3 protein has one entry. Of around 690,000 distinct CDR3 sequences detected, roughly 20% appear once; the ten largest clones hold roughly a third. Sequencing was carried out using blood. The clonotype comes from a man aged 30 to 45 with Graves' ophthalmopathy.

The CDR3 coding sequence is TGTGCCAGCAGTTTATCCGGACTAGCGGGAGACGAGCAGTACTTC. It is translated as CASSLSGLAGDEQYF. This chain uses TRBV27 with TRBJ2-7; 13 bases line up with TRBD2. The CDR3 has 15 residues. V trimming: 0 bases; J trimming: 5 bases; junction bases outside the gene matches: 1. Looked up from germline, CDR1 is MNHEY and CDR2 is SMNVEV (reference sequence).